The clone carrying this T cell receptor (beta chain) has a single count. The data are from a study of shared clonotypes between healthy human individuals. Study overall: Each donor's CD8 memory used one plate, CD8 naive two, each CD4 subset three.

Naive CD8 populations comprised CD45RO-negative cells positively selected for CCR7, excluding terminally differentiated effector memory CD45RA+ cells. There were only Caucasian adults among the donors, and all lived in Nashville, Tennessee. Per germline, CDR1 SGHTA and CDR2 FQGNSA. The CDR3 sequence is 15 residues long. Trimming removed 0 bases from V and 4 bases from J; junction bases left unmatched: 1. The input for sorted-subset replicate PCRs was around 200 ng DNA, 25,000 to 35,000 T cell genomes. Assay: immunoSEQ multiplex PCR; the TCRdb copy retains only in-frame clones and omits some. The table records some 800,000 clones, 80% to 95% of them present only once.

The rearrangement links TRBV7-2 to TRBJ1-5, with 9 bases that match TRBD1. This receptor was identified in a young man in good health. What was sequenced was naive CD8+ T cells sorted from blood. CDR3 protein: CASSLADRGNQPQHF. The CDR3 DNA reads TGTGCCAGCAGCTTAGCCGACAGGGGGAATCAGCCCCAGCATTTT.